The T cell receptor beta chain described here comes from a study of blood T cell repertoires in COVID-19. The overall study: The cDNA or gDNA used as material had been derived from T cells, B-cell-depleted T cells, or PBMCs.

In germline, CDR1 is LGHNA, CDR2 YNFKEQ. This CDR3 has 16 residues. The trim removed 2 bases at V and 4 bases at J, leaving 6 bases unmatched. The authors' processing: Amplified reference gene primers provided the basis for estimating nucleated cell counts. The table came from immunoSEQ multiplex PCR; TCRdb's copy has only in-frame clones and leaves some out. V, J and clone size were drawn from that table, and D and trimming were deduced from the DNA. The sample holds fewer than 65,000 clones; roughly nine tenths are singletons and the top ten take 1.6%. The receptor comes from a man in his fifties or sixties with acute or convalescent COVID-19. Sequences were obtained from peripheral blood. The chain has TRBV4-2 and TRBJ2-2, with TRBD2 matching over 8 bases. The CDR3 DNA reads TGTGCCAGCAGCCAACCCTCACGGGGGGGCACCGGGGAGCTGTTTTTT. Amino acid sequence: CASSQPSRGGTGELFF.